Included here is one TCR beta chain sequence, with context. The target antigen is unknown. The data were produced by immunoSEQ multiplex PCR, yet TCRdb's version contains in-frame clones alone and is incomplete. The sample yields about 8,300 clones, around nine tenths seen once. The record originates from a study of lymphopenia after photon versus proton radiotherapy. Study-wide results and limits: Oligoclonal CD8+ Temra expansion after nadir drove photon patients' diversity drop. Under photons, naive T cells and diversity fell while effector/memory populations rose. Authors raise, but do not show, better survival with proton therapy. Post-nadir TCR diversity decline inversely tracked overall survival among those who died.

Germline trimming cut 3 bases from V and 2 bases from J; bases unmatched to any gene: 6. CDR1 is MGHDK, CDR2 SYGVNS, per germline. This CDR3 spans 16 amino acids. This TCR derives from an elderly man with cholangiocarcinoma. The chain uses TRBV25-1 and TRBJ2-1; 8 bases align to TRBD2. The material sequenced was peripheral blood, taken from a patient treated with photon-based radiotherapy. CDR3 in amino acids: CASSDPRGGAYNEQFF. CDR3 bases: TGTGCCAGCAGTGACCCCCGGGGGGGCGCCTACAATGAGCAGTTCTTC.